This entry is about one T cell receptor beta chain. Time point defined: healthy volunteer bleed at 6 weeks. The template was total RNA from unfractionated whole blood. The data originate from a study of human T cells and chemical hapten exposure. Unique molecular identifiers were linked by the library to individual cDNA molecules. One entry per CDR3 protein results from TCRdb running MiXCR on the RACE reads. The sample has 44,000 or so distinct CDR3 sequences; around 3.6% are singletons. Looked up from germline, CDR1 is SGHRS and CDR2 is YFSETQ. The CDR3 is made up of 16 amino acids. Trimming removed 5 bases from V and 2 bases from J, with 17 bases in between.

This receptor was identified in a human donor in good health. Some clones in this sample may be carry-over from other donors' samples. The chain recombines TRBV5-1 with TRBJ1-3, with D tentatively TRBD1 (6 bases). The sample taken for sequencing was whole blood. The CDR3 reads CASRRTGTSAGNTIYF. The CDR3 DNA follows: TGCGCCAGCAGGCGAACCGGGACATCAGCTGGAAACACCATATATTTT.